The rows below give T cell receptor beta chains drawn from one sample of a study of T cells in Graves' hyperthyroidism and ophthalmopathy. A single record per CDR3 protein comes from TCRdb applying MiXCR to the multiplex PCR reads. The sample holds approximately 360,000 distinct CDR3 sequences; roughly 25% are singletons and the top ten take roughly 70%. Sequenced material: blood. These receptors were taken from a man in his fifties or sixties with Graves' hyperthyroidism. The CDR3 runs from the conserved cysteine through the conserved F or W. The order of the fields is clone size, V gene, D gene, J gene, CDR3 DNA, CDR3 protein. A D gene is named only where the DNA matches it firmly. Where a row states a size, it is once, few, many or the class of an expanded clone; other rows omit it.

>NA|TRBV4-1|TRBD2|TRBJ2-2
TGCGCCAGCAGCCAAGAGGGAGGGGTTAGAACCGGGGAGCTGTTTTTT
CASSQEGGVRTGELFF
>once|TRBV29-1|NA|TRBJ2-7
TGCAGCGTTGGGCAGACCCAAGACTCCTACGAGCAGTACTTC
CSVGQTQDSYEQYF
>NA|TRBV19|TRBD2|TRBJ2-1
TGTGCCAGTAGTATAGGGACTAGCGTCTACTACAATGAGCAGTTCTTC
CASSIGTSVYYNEQFF
>NA|TRBV11-2|TRBD1|TRBJ1-4
TGTGCCAGCAGCCCCGGCAGGGGGCGATATCTGGATGAAAAACTGTTTTTT
CASSPGRGRYLDEKLFF
>many|TRBV29-1|NA|TRBJ2-3
TGCAGCGGTCAAGACAGCACAGATACGCAGTATTTT
CSGQDSTDTQYF
>many|TRBV28|TRBD2|TRBJ2-7
TGTGCCAGCCGGACTAGCGGGAGCCACGAGCAGTACTTC
CASRTSGSHEQYF
>NA|TRBV7-9|TRBD1|TRBJ2-4
TGTGCCAGCAGTTCCCGACAGGGGAAGGGCAAAAACATTCAGTACTTC
CASSSRQGKGKNIQYF
>NA|TRBV29-1|NA|TRBJ2-7
TGCAGCCCCGTACATCGGCAGACTGCCTACGAGCAGTACTTC
CSPVHRQTAYEQYF
>few|TRBV7-6|NA|TRBJ1-2
TGTGCCAGCAGCACCCAACCCAACTATGGCTACACCTTC
CASSTQPNYGYTF
>many|TRBV28|NA|TRBJ2-7
TGTGCCAGCAGTTTATCGAGCAGCCGACCAACCTACGAGCAGTACTTC
CASSLSSSRPTYEQYF
>few|TRBV6-1|NA|TRBJ2-3
TGTGCCAGCAGTATACCCTCAAATACGCAGTATTTT
CASSIPSNTQYF
>many|TRBV28|NA|TRBJ2-7
TGTGCCAGCAGTTTATATCGCGGGAACACCTACGAGCAGTACTTC
CASSLYRGNTYEQYF
>many|TRBV11-3|NA|TRBJ2-1
TGTGCCAGCAGCTTTATGGTCGGATACAATGAGCAGTTCTTC
CASSFMVGYNEQFF
>few|TRBV20-1|TRBD2|TRBJ2-4
TGCAGTGCTCCTAGCGGGCTACTAGCCAAAAACATTCAGTACTTC
CSAPSGLLAKNIQYF
>NA|TRBV5-8|NA|TRBJ1-5
TGTGCCAGCAGCTTGGTCTTCAGTGTCGGCGGACAGCCCCAGCATTTT
CASSLVFSVGGQPQHF
>many|TRBV6-1|NA|TRBJ2-3
TGTGCCAGCAGCCTAATTAGCGGAAACACAGATACGCAGTATTTT
CASSLISGNTDTQYF
>few|TRBV6-7|TRBD2|TRBJ2-5
TGTGCCAGCATCGGGCGACTAGCGGGCGAGGCTGGGGAGACCCAGTACTTC
CASIGRLAGEAGETQYF
>NA|TRBV5-1|TRBD1|TRBJ1-1
TGCGCCAGCAGCCTCCGGACAGGAGGGACTGAAGCTTTCTTT
CASSLRTGGTEAFF
>few|TRBV5-6|NA|TRBJ2-3
TGTGCCAGCAGCCCCGAATCCGTAGGAGCGCAGTATTTT
CASSPESVGAQYF
>many|TRBV7-3|TRBD2|TRBJ2-7
TGTGCCAGCAGCTTACTAGCGGGGCTAAACTACGAGCAGTACTTC
CASSLLAGLNYEQYF
>NA|TRBV5-1|NA|TRBJ2-2
TGCGCCAGCAGCTTGGTTGACGATAGATACACCGGGGAGCTGTTTTTT
CASSLVDDRYTGELFF
>NA|TRBV6-2/TRBV6-3|NA|TRBJ2-1
TGTGCCAGCAGTCGAGGGGGGGGGGGCTCCTACAATGAGCAGTTCTTC
CASSRGGGGSYNEQFF
>few|TRBV6-1|NA|TRBJ2-2
TGTGCCAGCAGTGAAGTGACCACGCGCGGGGAGCTGTTTTTT
CASSEVTTRGELFF
>few|TRBV30|NA|TRBJ2-1
TGTGCCTGGAGTTTTCTACCCTGGGGGCAGTTCTTC
CAWSFLPWGQFF
>NA|TRBV28|NA|TRBJ2-5
TGTGCCAGCAGTTTGGCAGGCCCACTAGAGACCCAGTACTTC
CASSLAGPLETQYF
>few|TRBV2|NA|TRBJ1-5
TGTGCCAGCAGTGTTTCGGGGAACAATCAGCCCCAGCATTTT
CASSVSGNNQPQHF
>many|TRBV11-2|TRBD2|TRBJ2-5
TGTGCCAGCACCTCCGGCGGGGGGACCCAGTACTTC
CASTSGGGTQYF
>few|TRBV29-1|NA|TRBJ2-7
TGCAGCGTTGAAGATTCACGGGGGCTGGACGAGCAGTACTTC
CSVEDSRGLDEQYF
>many|TRBV11-3|TRBD1|TRBJ1-1
TGTGCCAGCAGCTCCGGGACAGCTAACACTGAAGCTTTCTTT
CASSSGTANTEAFF
>many|TRBV11-3|NA|TRBJ1-1
TGTGCCAGCAGCCCGTTGTACACTGAAGCTTTCTTT
CASSPLYTEAFF
>NA|TRBV27|TRBD2|TRBJ2-5
TGTGCCAGCAGTTCCAGACTAGCGGGGTGGAAGACCCAGTACTTC
CASSSRLAGWKTQYF
>NA|TRBV12-3/TRBV12-4|TRBD2|TRBJ2-1
TGTGCCAGCAGCCCCCAACTAGCGGGAGGAGGTGAGCAGTTCTTC
CASSPQLAGGGEQFF
>NA|TRBV7-2|NA|TRBJ2-1
TGTGCCTGGAGTGATCCTCTTAGGATTCCGGATGAGCAGTTCTTC
CAWSDPLRIPDEQFF
>NA|TRBV15|NA|TRBJ2-1
TGTGCCACCAGCAGAGAGTCCTACAATGAGCAGTTCTTC
CATSRESYNEQFF
>NA|TRBV12-3/TRBV12-4|NA|TRBJ1-5
TGTGCCAGCAGTTTAGGGATTAGCAATCAGCCCCAGCATTTT
CASSLGISNQPQHF
>NA|TRBV12-3/TRBV12-4|TRBD1|TRBJ2-4
TGTGCCAGCAGTTTGTCGACAGGGCGAAACATTCAGTACTTC
CASSLSTGRNIQYF
>NA|TRBV7-8|NA|TRBJ1-4
TGTGCCAGCAGCCTATCAGCGGAAAAACTGTTTTTT
CASSLSAEKLFF